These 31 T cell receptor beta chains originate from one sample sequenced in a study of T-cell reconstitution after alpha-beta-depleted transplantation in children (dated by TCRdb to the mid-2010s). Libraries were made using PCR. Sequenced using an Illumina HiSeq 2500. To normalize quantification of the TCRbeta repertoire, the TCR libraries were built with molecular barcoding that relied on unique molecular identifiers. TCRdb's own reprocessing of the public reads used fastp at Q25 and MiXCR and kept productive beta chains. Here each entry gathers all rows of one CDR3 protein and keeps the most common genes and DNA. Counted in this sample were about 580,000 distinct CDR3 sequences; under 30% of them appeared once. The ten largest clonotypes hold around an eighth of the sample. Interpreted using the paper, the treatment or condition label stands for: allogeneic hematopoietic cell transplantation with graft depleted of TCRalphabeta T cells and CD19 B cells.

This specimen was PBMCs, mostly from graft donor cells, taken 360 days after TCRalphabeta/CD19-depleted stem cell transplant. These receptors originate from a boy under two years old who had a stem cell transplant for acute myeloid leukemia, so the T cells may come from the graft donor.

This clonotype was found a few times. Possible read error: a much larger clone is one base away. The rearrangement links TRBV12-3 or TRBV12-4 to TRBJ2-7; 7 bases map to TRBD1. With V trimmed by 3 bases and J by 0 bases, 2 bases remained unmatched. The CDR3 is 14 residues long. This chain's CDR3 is CASSLGQYSYEQYF. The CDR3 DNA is TGTGCCAGCAGTTTGGGACAGTACTCCTACGAGCAGTACTTC.

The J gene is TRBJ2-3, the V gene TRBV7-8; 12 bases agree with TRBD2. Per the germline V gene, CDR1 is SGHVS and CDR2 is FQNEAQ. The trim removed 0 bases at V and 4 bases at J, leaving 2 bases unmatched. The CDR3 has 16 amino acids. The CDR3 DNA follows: TGTGCCAGCAGCTTAGCGTCTAGCGGGGGGGCAGATACGCAGTATTTT. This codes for CASSLASSGGADTQYF. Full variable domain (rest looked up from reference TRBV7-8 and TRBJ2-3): GAGVSQSPRYKVAKRGQDVALRCDPISGHVSLFWYQQALGQGPEFLTYFQNEAQLDKSGLPSDRFFAERPEGSVSTLKIQRTQQEDSAVYLCASSLASSGGADTQYFGPGTRLTVL.

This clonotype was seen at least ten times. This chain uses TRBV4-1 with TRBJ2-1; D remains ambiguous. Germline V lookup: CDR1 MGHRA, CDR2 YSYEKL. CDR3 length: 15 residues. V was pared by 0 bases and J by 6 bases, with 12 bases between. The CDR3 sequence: CASSQEPVGGNEQFF. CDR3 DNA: TGCGCCAGCAGCCAAGAGCCTGTAGGCGGCAATGAGCAGTTCTTC.

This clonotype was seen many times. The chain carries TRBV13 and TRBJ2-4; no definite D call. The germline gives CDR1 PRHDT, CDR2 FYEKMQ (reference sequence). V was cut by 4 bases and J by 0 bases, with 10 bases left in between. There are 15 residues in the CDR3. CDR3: CASSWGVEAKNIQYF. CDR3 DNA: TGTGCCAGCAGCTGGGGTGTTGAAGCCAAAAACATTCAGTACTTC.

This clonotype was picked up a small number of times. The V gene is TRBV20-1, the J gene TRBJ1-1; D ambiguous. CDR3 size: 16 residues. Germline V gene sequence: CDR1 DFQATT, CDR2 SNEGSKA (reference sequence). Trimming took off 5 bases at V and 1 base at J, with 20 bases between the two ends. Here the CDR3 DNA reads TGCAGTGCTCCTAAGCGGTACATTAAAGGGAACACTGAAGCTTTCTTT. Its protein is CSAPKRYIKGNTEAFF.

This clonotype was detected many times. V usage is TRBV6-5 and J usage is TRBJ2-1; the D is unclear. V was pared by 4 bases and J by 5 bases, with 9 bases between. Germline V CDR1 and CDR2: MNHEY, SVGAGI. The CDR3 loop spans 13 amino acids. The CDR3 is CASSLPQNNEQFF. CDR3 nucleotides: TGTGCCAGCAGTTTACCACAGAACAATGAGCAGTTCTTC.

This CDR3 reads CAGKRAGASGELFF. The CDR3 DNA sequence: TGTGCCGGGAAGAGGGCAGGGGCGAGTGGGGAGCTGTTTTTT. The chain carries TRBV30 and TRBJ2-2; perhaps TRBD1 as D (6 bases). The germline CDR1 and CDR2 sequences are GTSNPN and SVGIG (reference sequence). The V end was cut by 8 bases, the J end by 8 bases, with 21 bases between. The CDR3 runs to 14 residues.

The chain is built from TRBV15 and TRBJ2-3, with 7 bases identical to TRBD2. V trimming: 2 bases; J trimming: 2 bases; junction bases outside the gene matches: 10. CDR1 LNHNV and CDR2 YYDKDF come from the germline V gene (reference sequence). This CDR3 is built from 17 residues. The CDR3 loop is CATSRPGTILNTDTQYF. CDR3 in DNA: TGTGCCACCAGCAGACCGGGGACTATCCTGAACACAGATACGCAGTATTTT.

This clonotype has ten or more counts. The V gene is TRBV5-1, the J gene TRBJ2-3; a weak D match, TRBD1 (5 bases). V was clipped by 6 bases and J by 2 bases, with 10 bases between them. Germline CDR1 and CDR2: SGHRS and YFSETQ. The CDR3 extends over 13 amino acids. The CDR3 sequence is CASTGAHTDTQYF. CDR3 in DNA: TGCGCCAGCACTGGGGCTCACACAGATACGCAGTATTTT.

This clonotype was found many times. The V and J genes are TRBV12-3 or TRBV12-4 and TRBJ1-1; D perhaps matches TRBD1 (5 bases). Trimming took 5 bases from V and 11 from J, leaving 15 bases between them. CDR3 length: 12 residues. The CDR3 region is CASSLQGTKAFF. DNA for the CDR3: TGTGCCAGCAGTCTCCAAGGGACTAAGGCTTTCTTT.

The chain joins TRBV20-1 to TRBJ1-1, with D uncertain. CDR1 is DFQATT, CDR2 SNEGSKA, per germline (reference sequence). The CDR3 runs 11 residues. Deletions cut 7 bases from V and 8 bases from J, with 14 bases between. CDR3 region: CSVQIVGEAFF. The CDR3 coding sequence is TGCAGTGTTCAGATAGTAGGGGAAGCTTTCTTT.

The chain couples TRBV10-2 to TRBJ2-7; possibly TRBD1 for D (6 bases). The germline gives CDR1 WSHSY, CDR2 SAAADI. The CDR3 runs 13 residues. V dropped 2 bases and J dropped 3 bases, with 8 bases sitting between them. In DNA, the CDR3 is TGCGCCAGCAGTGAGGAGGGACACTACGAGCAGTACGTC. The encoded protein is CASSEEGHYEQYV.

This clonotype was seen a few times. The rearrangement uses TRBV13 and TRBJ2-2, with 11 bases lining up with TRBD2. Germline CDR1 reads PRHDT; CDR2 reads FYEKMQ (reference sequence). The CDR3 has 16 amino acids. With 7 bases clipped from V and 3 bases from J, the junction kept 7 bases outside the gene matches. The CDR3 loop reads CASTNRGLADTGELFF. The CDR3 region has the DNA TGTGCCAGCACCAACCGGGGACTAGCGGACACCGGGGAGCTGTTTTTT.

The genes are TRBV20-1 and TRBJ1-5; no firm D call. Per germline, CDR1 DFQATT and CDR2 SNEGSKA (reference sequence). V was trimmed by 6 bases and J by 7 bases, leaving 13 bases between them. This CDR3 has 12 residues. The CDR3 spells CSATEGRQPQHF. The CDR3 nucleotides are TGCAGTGCCACGGAGGGAAGACAGCCCCAGCATTTT.

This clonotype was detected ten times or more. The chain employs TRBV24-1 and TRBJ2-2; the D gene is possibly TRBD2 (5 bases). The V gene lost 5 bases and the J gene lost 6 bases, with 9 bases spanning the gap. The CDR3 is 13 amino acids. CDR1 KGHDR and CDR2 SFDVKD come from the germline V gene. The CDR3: CATSASGSGELFF. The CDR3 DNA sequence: TGTGCCACCAGTGCTTCGGGGTCCGGGGAGCTGTTTTTT.

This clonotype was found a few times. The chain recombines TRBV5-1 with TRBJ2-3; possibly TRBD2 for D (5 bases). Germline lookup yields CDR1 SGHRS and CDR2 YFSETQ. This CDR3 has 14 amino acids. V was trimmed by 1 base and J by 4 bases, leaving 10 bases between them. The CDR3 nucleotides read TGCGCCAGCAGCTTGAGAGGGCACCCAGATACGCAGTATTTT. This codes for CASSLRGHPDTQYF.

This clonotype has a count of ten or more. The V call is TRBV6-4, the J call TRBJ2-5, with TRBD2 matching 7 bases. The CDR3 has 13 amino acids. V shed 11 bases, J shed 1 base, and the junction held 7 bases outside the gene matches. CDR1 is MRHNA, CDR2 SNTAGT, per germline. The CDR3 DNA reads TGTGCCCCAGGGACTATCCCCCAAGAGACCCAGTACTTC. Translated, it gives CAPGTIPQETQYF.

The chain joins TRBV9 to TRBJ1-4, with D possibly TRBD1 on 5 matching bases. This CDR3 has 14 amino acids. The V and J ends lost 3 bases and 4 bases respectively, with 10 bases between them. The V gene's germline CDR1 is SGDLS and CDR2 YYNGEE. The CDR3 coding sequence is TGTGCCAGCAGCGCGACAGCCTATAATGAAAAACTGTTTTTT. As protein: CASSATAYNEKLFF.

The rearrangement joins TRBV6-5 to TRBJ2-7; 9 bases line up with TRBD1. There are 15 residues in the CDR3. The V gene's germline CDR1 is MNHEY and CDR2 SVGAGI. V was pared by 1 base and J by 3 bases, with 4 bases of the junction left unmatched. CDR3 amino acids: CASSYFGTGIYEQYF. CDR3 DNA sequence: TGTGCCAGCAGTTACTTCGGGACAGGGATCTACGAGCAGTACTTC.

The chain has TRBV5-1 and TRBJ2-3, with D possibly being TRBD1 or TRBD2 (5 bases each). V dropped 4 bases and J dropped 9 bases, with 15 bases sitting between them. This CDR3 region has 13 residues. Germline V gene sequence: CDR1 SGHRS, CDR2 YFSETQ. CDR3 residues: CASSRWDEGTQYF. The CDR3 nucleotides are TGCGCCAGCAGCCGGTGGGACGAAGGGACGCAGTATTTT. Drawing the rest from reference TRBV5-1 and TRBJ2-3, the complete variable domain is KAGVTQTPRYLIKTRGQQVTLSCSPISGHRSVSWYQQTPGQGLQFLFEYFSETQRNKGNFPGRFSGRQFSNSRSEMNVSTLELGDSALYLCASSRWDEGTQYFGPGTRLTVL.

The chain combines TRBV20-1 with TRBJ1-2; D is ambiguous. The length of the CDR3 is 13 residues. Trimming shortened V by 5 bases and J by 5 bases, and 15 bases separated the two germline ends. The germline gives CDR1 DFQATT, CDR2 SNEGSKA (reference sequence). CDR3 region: CSALDDWHYGYTF. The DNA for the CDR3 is TGCAGTGCTTTGGACGATTGGCATTATGGCTACACCTTC.

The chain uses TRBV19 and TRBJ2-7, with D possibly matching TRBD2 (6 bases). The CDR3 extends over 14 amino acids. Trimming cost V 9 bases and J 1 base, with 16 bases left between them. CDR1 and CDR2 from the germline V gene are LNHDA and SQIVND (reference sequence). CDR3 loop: CARKAGRRSYEQYV. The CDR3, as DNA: TGTGCCAGAAAGGCAGGGAGGAGGTCCTACGAGCAGTACGTC.

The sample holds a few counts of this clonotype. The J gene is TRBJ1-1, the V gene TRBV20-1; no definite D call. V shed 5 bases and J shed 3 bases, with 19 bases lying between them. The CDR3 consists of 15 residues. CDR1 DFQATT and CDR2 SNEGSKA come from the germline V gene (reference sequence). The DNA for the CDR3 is TGCAGTGCTCACCTTTGGTGGGCGGTGGACACTGAAGCTTTCTTT. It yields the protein CSAHLWWAVDTEAFF.

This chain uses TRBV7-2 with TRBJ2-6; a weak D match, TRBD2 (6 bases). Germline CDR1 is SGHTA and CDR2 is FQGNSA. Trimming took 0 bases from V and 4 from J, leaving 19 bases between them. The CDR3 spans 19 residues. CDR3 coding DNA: TGTGCCAGCAGCTTAGCCCCTTGGGAGGTCGGTCCCGGGGCCAACGTCCTGACTTTC. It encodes CASSLAPWEVGPGANVLTF.

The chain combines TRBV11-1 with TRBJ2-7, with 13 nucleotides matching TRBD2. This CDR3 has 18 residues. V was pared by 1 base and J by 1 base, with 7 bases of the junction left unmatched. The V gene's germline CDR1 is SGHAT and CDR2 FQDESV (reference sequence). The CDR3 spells CASSLGLGTSGASYEQYF. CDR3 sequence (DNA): TGTGCCAGCAGCTTAGGCCTCGGGACTAGCGGGGCGTCCTACGAGCAGTACTTC. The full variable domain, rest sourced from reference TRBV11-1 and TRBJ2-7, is EAEVAQSPRYKITEKSQAVAFWCDPISGHATLYWYRQILGQGPELLVQFQDESVVDDSQLPKDRFSAERLKGVDSTLKIQPAELGDSAMYLCASSLGLGTSGASYEQYFGPGTRLTVT.

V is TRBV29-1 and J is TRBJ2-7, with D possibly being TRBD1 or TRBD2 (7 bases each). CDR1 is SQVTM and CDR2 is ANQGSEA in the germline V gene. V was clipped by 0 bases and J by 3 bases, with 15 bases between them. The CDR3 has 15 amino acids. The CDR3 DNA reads TGCAGCGTTGAAGATCGGGCAGGGGGGGTCTACGAGCAGTACTTC. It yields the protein CSVEDRAGGVYEQYF.

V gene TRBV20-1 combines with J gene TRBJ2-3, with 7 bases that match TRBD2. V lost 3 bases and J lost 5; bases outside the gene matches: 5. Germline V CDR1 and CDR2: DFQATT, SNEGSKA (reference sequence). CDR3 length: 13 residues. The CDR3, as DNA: TGCAGTGCTAGTGGGAGGGAGCAAGATACGCAGTATTTT. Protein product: CSASGREQDTQYF.

The chain's CDR3 is CATSNRGPHLTEAFF. CDR3 nucleotides: TGTGCCACCAGCAACAGGGGTCCCCACCTCACTGAAGCTTTCTTT. The J gene is TRBJ1-1, the V gene TRBV15; 7 bases fit TRBD1. The germline gives CDR1 LNHNV, CDR2 YYDKDF (reference sequence). Trimming took 4 bases from V and 4 from J; bases not matched to a gene: 9. This CDR3 is built from 15 residues.

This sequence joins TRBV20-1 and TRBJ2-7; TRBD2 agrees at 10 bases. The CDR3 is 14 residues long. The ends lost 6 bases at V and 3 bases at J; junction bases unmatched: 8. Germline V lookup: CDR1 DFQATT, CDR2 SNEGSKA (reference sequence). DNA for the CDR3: TGCAGTGCCAATCTAGCGGGGGACCTCTACGAGCAGTACGTC. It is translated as CSANLAGDLYEQYV.

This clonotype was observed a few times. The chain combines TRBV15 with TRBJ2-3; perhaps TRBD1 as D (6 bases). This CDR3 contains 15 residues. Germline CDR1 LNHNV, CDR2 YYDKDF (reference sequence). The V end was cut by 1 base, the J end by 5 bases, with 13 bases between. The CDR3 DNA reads TGTGCCACCAGCAGAGGGGAAGGGGGTCTAGATACGCAGTATTTT. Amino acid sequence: CATSRGEGGLDTQYF. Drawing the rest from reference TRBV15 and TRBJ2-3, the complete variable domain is DAMVIQNPRYQVTQFGKPVTLSCSQTLNHNVMYWYQQKSSQAPKLLFHYYDKDFNNEADTPDNFQSRRPNTSFCFLDIRSPGLGDTAMYLCATSRGEGGLDTQYFGPGTRLTVL.

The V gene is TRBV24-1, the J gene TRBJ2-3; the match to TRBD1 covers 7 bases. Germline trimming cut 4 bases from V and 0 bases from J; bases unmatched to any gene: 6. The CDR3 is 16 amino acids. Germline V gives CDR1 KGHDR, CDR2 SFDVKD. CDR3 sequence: CATSDPTGASTDTQYF. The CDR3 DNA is TGTGCCACCAGTGACCCAACAGGGGCCAGCACAGATACGCAGTATTTT.